This T cell receptor beta chain was sequenced in a study of cytomegalovirus exposure and HLA in healthy donors. The V gene's germline CDR1 is MNHNS and CDR2 SASEGT. The CDR3 contains 13 residues. The V gene lost 10 bases and the J gene lost 7 bases, with 17 bases spanning the gap. PCR employed 60 Vbeta and 13 Jbeta primers. TCRdb keeps only in-frame clones here, not all; method: immunoSEQ multiplex PCR. The repertoire includes 150,000 to 200,000 clones, 70% to 80% of them detected once, and under 2.5% sits in the top ten. Sequencing input: PBMCs. V and J are TRBV6-1 and TRBJ1-5; D is uncertain. The sequence came from a man aged 40-55 years in good health and CMV-seronegative. CDR3 sequence reads: CATNPGIGQPQHF. The DNA for the CDR3 is TGTGCCACCAACCCGGGGATAGGACAGCCCCAGCATTTT.